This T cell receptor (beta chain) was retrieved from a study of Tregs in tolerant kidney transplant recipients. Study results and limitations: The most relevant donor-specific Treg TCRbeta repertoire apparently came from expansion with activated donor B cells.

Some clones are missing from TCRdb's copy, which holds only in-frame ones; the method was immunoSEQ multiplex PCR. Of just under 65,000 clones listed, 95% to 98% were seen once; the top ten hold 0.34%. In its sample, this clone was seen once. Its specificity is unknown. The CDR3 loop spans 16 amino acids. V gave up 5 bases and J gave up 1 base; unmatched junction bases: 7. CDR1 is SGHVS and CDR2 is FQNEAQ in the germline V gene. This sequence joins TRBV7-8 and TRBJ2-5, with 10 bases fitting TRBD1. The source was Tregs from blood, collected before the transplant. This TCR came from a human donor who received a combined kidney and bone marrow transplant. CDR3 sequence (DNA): TGTGCCAGCAGCAGGGGGGACAGGGGAGGCCAAGAGACCCAGTACTTC. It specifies CASSRGDRGGQETQYF.